This T cell receptor (beta chain) is from a study of T cell repertoires in cytomegalovirus infection. Across the study: The study used recently identified HLA-C-restricted and well-studied HLA-B-restricted CMV epitopes.

TCRdb re-analysed the reads in MiXCR, keeping a single row per CDR3 protein. Here the sample spans some 900,000 distinct CDR3 sequences, approximately 32% being singletons. On this clonotype: Its antigen is currently unknown.

The CDR3 has 16 amino acids. Germline CDR1 is SGHNT and CDR2 is YYREEE (reference sequence). V lost 0 bases, J lost 0 bases, and 12 bases lay in between. Study results and caveats: Within the response measured ex vivo, HLA-C-restricted CMV-specific TCR beta clonotypes were dominant.

This sample comprised cultured CD8+ T cells from PBMCs, obtained from culture after CMV antigen stimulation. The gene calls are TRBV5-4 and TRBJ1-1; D uncertain. The sequence came from a human donor in good health (CMV status not recorded). Some clones in this sample may be carry-over from other donors' samples. The CDR3 sequence: CASSLEATAMNTEAFF. CDR3 sequence (DNA): TGTGCCAGCAGCTTGGAGGCAACAGCGATGAACACTGAAGCTTTCTTT.